There are a few counts of the clone carrying this TCR beta chain. Its antigen is not identified. The sample originates from a study of T cells in Graves' hyperthyroidism and ophthalmopathy. The wider study: Peripheral blood samples were taken at initial diagnosis, prior to any treatment.

Authors of the study amplified TCR beta CDR3 regions from RNA transcripts. An initial round of RT-PCR targeting the TCR CDR3 relied on the HTBI primer set. Each CDR3 protein is one row after TCRdb ran MiXCR on the multiplex PCR reads. The table has 550,000 to 650,000 distinct CDR3 sequences, 14% seen once. Study-level results: Ophthalmopathy was model-predicted a median around 6.1 months pre-onset. Blood also carried most thyroid clonotypes expanded above 0.001. In the analysis, a 13 V-J model separated ophthalmopathy from stable hyperthyroidism.

Trimming removed 0 bases at V and 4 bases at J, with 13 bases between. Germline-derived CDR1 and CDR2 are LGHNA and YNFKEQ. CDR3 length equals 16 residues. The clonotype comes from a woman in her 30s with Graves' hyperthyroidism that later progressed to Graves' ophthalmopathy. Sequencing input: blood. The V and J genes are TRBV4-2 and TRBJ2-1; perhaps TRBD2 as D (6 bases). CDR3 nucleotide sequence: TGTGCCAGCAGCCAAGAGACCGGGAGCGCTTACAATGAGCAGTTCTTC. This codes for CASSQETGSAYNEQFF.